One sample yielded the 10 T cell receptor beta chains listed below, sequenced in a study of cytomegalovirus exposure and HLA in healthy donors. The study ran its PCR with 60 Vbeta and 13 Jbeta primers. The protocol was immunoSEQ multiplex PCR, while the TCRdb copy is restricted to in-frame clones and leaves out a portion. The data hold about 41,000 clones, with over 70% observed a single time. Input material: PBMCs. The receptors come from a man aged 45-65 years in good health and CMV-seronegative.

The genes are TRBV7-9 and TRBJ2-1; 9 bases agree with TRBD2. With 3 bases clipped from V and 4 bases from J, the junction kept 13 bases outside the gene matches. CDR3 size: 18 residues. Germline V gives CDR1 SEHNR, CDR2 FQNEAQ (reference sequence). CDR3 bases: TGTGCCAGCAGCTTCCCCAGGGGAGGAGCGGGGGGTTACAATGAGCAGTTCTTC. Translating gives CASSFPRGGAGGYNEQFF.

The rearrangement links TRBV9 to TRBJ1-1; D uncertain. The CDR3 is 14 residues long. The germline gives CDR1 SGDLS, CDR2 YYNGEE. Deletions cut 1 base from V and 0 bases from J, with 7 bases between. The CDR3 spells CASSVSDMNTEAFF. As DNA, the CDR3 is TGTGCCAGCAGCGTATCCGACATGAACACTGAAGCTTTCTTT. Full variable domain (missing parts from reference TRBV9 and TRBJ1-1): DSGVTQTPKHLITATGQRVTLRCSPRSGDLSVYWYQQSLDQGLQFLIQYYNGEERAKGNILERFSAQQFPDLHSELNLSSLELGDSALYFCASSVSDMNTEAFFGQGTRLTVV.

The gene calls are TRBV7-9 and TRBJ2-7, with D perhaps TRBD2 (6 bases). V was cut by 5 bases and J by 0 bases, with 14 bases left in between. The CDR3 runs to 15 residues. The germline V gene encodes CDR1 SEHNR and CDR2 FQNEAQ (reference sequence). The CDR3 coding sequence is TGTGCCAGCAGCGAACGGGACTCCAACTCCTACGAGCAGTACTTC. Protein: CASSERDSNSYEQYF. Using reference TRBV7-9 and TRBJ2-7 for the parts outside the CDR3, the full variable domain is DTGVSQNPRHKITKRGQNVTFRCDPISEHNRLYWYRQTLGQGPEFLTYFQNEAQLEKSRLLSDRFSAERPKGSFSTLEIQRTEQGDSAMYLCASSERDSNSYEQYFGPGTRLTVT.

Concerning this clone: The sample holds other DNA sequences that translate to the same CDR3. This chain joins TRBV9 and TRBJ2-3; TRBD2 is a possible D gene (5 bases). The V end lost 2 bases, the J end lost 1 base, and 11 bases lay between the germline ends. Germline CDR1 and CDR2: SGDLS and YYNGEE. CDR3 length: 15 amino acids. The CDR3 nucleotides are TGTGCCAGCAGCGTCGTGGGAGATGGCACAGATACGCAGTATTTT. This sequence encodes CASSVVGDGTDTQYF.

The rearrangement joins TRBV19 to TRBJ2-5, with D hard to call. The J call may be in error: the DNA end matches TRBJ2-7 better. The CDR3 consists of 15 residues. In germline, CDR1 is LNHDA, CDR2 SQIVND (reference sequence). The CDR3 here is CASSSHSSPSYEQYF. In DNA form, the CDR3 reads TGTGCCAGTAGTAGCCACTCGTCGCCCTCCTACGAGCAGTACTTC.

The V call is TRBV5-1, the J call TRBJ1-1; D is unresolved. Trimming pared 0 bases from V and 1 base from J, leaving 10 bases between. The CDR3 is made up of 15 amino acids. Germline V gives CDR1 SGHRS, CDR2 YFSETQ. The CDR3 DNA sequence: TGCGCCAGCAGCTTGGGAGGTCGGTCGAACACTGAAGCTTTCTTT. This encodes CASSLGGRSNTEAFF.

This clone was picked up a small number of times. This sequence joins TRBV19 and TRBJ2-1; no reliable D call. Germline CDR1 LNHDA, CDR2 SQIVND (reference sequence). Trimming stripped 1 base from V and 4 bases from J, with 5 bases between. This CDR3 contains 13 residues. The CDR3 loop is CASSIGPYNEQFF. The CDR3, as DNA: TGTGCCAGTAGTATAGGGCCTTACAATGAGCAGTTCTTC.

The chain has TRBV6-6 and TRBJ2-7; 9 bases are shared with TRBD2. Per germline, CDR1 MNHNY and CDR2 SVGAGI (reference sequence). With 7 bases clipped from V and 6 bases from J, the junction kept 16 bases outside the gene matches. CDR3 length: 16 residues. The CDR3 DNA reads as TGTGCCAGCATCCGCTCGCGGGAGGGCGGTGGCGGCGAGCAGTACTTC. It translates to CASIRSREGGGGEQYF.

This clone was recorded once. The chain uses TRBV7-2 and TRBJ2-1; 7 bases align to TRBD1. Germline trimming cut 5 bases from V and 10 bases from J; bases unmatched to any gene: 11. From germline, CDR1 is SGHTA and CDR2 FQGNSA. The CDR3 totals 14 residues. The CDR3 is CASSRTPQDREQFF. The CDR3 region has the DNA TGTGCCAGCAGCCGAACCCCCCAGGACAGGGAGCAGTTCTTC.

The chain uses TRBV18 and TRBJ1-3; no reliable D call. V was trimmed by 4 bases and J by 0 bases, leaving 13 bases between them. This CDR3 has 16 amino acids. CDR1 is KGHSH, CDR2 LQKENI, per germline. The CDR3 DNA reads as TGTGCCAGCTCACGTAGCCGGGGTGACTCTGGAAACACCATATATTTT. It codes for CASSRSRGDSGNTIYF.